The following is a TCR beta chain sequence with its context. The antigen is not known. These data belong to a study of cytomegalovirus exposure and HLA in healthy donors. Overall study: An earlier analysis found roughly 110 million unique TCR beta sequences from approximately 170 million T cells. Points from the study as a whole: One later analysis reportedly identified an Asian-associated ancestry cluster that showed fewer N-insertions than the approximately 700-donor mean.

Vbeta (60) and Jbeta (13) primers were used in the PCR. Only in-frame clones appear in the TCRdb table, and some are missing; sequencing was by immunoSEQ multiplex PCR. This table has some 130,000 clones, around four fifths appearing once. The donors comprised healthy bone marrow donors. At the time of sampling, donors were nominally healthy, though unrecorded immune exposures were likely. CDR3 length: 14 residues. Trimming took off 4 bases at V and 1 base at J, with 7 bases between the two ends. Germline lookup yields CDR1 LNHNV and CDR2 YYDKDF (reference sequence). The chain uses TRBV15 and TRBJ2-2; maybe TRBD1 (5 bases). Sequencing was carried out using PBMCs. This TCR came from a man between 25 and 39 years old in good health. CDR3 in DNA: TGTGCCACCAGCACGACAGTGAACACCGGGGAGCTGTTTTTT. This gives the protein CATSTTVNTGELFF.